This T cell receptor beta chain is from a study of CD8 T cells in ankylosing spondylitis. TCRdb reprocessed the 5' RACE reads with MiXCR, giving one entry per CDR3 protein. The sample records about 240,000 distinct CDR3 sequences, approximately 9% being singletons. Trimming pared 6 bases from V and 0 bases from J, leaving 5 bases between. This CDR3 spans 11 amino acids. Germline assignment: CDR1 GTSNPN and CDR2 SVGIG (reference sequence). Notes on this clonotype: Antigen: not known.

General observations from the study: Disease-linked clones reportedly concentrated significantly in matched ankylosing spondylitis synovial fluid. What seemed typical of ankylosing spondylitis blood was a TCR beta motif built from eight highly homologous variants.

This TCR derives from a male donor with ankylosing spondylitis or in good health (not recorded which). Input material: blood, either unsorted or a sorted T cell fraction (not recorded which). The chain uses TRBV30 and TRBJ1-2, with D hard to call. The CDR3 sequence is CACGPNYGYTF. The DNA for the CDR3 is TGTGCCTGCGGACCTAACTATGGCTACACCTTC.